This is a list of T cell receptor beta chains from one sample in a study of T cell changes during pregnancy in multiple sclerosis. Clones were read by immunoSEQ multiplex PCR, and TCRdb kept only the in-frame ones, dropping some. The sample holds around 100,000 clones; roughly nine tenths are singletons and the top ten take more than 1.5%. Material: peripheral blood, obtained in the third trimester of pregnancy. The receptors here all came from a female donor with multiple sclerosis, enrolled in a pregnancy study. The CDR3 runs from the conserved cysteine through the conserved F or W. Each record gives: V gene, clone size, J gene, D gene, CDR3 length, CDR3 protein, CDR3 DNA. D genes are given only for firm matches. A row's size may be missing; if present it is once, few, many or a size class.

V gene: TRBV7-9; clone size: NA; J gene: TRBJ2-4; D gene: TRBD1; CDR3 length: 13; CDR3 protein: CASSATGGHIQYF; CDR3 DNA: TGTGCCAGCAGCGCGACAGGGGGGCACATTCAGTACTTC
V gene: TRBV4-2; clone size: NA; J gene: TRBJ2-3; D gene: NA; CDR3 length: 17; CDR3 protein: CASSTSGIGGGKDTQYF; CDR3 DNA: TGTGCCAGCAGCACCTCTGGAATTGGTGGGGGCAAAGATACGCAGTATTTT
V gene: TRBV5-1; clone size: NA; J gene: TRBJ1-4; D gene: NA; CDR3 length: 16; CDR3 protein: CASSPYPGVTNEKLFF; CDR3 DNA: TGCGCCAGCAGCCCATACCCTGGAGTAACTAATGAAAAACTGTTTTTT
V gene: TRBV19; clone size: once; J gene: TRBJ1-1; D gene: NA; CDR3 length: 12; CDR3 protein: CASSRSNTEAFF; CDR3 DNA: TGTGCCAGTAGTCGGTCGAACACTGAAGCTTTCTTT
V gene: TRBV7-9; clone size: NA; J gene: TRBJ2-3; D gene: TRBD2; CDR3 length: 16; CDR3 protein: CASSRLAGGQADTQYF; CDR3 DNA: TGTGCCAGCAGCCGGCTAGCGGGGGGCCAGGCAGATACGCAGTATTTT
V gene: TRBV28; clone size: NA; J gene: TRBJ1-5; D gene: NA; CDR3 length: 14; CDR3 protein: CASSSTPAYQPQHF; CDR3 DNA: TGTGCCAGCTCTTCTACCCCCGCGTATCAGCCCCAGCATTTT
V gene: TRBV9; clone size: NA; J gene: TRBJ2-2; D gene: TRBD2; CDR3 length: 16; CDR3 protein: CASSATSGRGVGELFF; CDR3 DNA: TGTGCCAGCAGCGCGACTAGCGGGAGGGGAGTCGGGGAGCTGTTTTTT
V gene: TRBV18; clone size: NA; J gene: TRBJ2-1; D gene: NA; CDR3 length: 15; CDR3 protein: CASSPLGNRENEQFF; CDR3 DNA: TGTGCCAGCTCACCACTTGGAAACAGGGAAAATGAGCAGTTCTTC
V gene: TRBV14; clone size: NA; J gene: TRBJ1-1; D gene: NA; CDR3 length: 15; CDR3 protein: CASSPTLGGRTEAFF; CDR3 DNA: TGTGCCAGCAGCCCCACTTTGGGGGGGAGGACTGAAGCTTTCTTT
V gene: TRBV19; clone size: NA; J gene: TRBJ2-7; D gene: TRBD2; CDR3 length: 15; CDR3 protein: CASSPSSGFSYEQYF; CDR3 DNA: TGTGCCAGTAGTCCTTCTAGCGGATTTTCCTACGAGCAGTACTTC
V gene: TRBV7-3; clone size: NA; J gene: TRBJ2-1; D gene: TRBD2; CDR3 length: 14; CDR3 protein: CASSIWEGHNEQFF; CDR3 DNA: TGTGCCAGCAGCATATGGGAGGGCCACAATGAGCAGTTCTTC
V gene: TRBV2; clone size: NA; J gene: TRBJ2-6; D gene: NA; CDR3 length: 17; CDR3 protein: CASRGPGLNSGANVLTF; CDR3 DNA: TGTGCCAGCAGGGGACCGGGACTCAACTCTGGGGCCAACGTCCTGACTTTC
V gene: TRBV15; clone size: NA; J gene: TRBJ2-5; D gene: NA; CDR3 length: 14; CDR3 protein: CATSSRLGAETQYF; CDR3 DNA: TGTGCCACCAGCAGCAGACTAGGGGCGGAGACCCAGTACTTC
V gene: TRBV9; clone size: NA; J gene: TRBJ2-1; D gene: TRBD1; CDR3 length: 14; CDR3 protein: CASSLGQGVNEQFF; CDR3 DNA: TGTGCCAGCAGCTTAGGACAGGGAGTAAATGAGCAGTTCTTC
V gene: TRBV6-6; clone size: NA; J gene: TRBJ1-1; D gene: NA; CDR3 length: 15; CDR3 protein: CASSLWTGGNTEAFF; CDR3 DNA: TGTGCCAGCAGTTTATGGACGGGGGGGAACACTGAAGCTTTCTTT
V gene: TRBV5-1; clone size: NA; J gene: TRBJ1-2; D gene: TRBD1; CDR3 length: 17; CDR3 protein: CASSPRGATGTGYGYTF; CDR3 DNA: TGCGCCAGCAGTCCCAGAGGGGCGACAGGGACGGGCTATGGCTACACCTTC
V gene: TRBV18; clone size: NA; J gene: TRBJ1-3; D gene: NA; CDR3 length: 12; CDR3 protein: CASSYGRTTIYF; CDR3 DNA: TGTGCCAGCTCCTACGGTCGAACCACCATATATTTT
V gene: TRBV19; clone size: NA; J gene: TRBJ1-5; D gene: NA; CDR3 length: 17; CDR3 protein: CASSIGGFGTGYQPQHF; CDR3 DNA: TGTGCCAGTAGTATAGGAGGTTTCGGTACAGGGTACCAGCCCCAGCATTTT
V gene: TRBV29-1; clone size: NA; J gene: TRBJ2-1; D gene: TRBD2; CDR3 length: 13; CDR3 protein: CSVDPSGPDEQFF; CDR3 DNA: TGCAGCGTGGACCCTAGCGGACCGGATGAGCAGTTCTTC
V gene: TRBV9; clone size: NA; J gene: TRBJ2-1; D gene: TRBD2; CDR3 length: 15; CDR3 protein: CASSFGLAGAEEQFF; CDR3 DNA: TGTGCCAGCAGCTTTGGACTAGCGGGAGCAGAAGAGCAGTTCTTC
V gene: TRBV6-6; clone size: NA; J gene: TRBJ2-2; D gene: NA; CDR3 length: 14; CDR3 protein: CASKNFGDTGELFF; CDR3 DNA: TGTGCCAGCAAGAACTTCGGAGACACCGGGGAGCTGTTTTTT
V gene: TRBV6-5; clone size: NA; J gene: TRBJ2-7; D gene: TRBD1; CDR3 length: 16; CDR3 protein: CASSFTPGQGVGEQYF; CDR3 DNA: TGTGCCAGCAGTTTCACCCCGGGCCAGGGGGTGGGCGAGCAGTACTTC
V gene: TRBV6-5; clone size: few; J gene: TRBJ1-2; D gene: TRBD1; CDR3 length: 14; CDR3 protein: CASSTTDRVIGYTF; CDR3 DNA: TGTGCCAGCAGTACGACGGACAGGGTTATTGGCTACACCTTC
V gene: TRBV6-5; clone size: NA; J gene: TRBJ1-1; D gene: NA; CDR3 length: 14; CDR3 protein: CASSYAGGGTEAFF; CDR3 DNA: TGTGCCAGCAGTTACGCGGGGGGCGGCACTGAAGCTTTCTTT
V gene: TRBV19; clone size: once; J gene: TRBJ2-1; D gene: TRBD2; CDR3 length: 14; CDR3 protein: CASTLAGARHEQFF; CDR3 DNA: TGTGCCAGTACCCTAGCGGGAGCGCGTCATGAGCAGTTCTTC
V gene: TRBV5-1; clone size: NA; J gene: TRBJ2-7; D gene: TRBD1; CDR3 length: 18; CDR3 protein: CASSLGDRGPLPFYEQYF; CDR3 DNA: TGCGCCAGCAGCTTGGGGGACAGGGGGCCCCTTCCCTTCTACGAGCAGTACTTC
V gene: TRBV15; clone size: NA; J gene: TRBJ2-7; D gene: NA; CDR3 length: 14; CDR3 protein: CATSRDPGGYEQYF; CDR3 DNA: TGTGCCACCAGCAGAGATCCTGGCGGCTACGAGCAGTACTTC
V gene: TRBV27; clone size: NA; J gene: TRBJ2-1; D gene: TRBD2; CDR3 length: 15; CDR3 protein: CASSLAGVRRNEQFF; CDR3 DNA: TGTGCCAGCAGCCTAGCGGGAGTTCGCCGCAATGAGCAGTTCTTC
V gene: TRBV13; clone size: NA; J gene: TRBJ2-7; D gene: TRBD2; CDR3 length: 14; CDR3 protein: CASSQGGGAYEQYF; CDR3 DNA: TGTGCCAGCAGTCAAGGTGGGGGGGCCTACGAGCAGTACTTC
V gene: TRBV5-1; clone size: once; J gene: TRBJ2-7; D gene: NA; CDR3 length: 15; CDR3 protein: CASSWALGSSYEQYF; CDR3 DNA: TGCGCCAGCAGCTGGGCGCTGGGCAGTTCCTACGAGCAGTACTTC
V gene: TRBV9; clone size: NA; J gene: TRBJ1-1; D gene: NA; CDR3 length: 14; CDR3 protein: CASSVGTANTEAFF; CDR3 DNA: TGTGCCAGCAGCGTAGGGACAGCGAACACTGAAGCTTTCTTT